The clone carrying this T cell receptor (beta chain) was picked up one time. The data stem from a study of control samples from healthy donors and cancer patients. Some clones are missing from TCRdb's copy, which holds only in-frame ones; the method was immunoSEQ multiplex PCR. The sample lists a few hundred thousand clones; 90% were seen once. Germline loops: CDR1 SGHTA, CDR2 FQGNSA. The V and J ends lost 5 bases and 4 bases respectively, with 6 bases between them. CDR3 length equals 11 residues. This TCR derives from a middle-aged man with head and neck cancer. The sample was PBMCs. The V gene is TRBV7-2, the J gene TRBJ2-7; no clear D gene. CDR3 in amino acids: CASSLLYEQYF. The CDR3 DNA reads TGTGCCAGCAGCCTCCTTTACGAGCAGTACTTC. The variable domain in full, with the rest retrieved from reference TRBV7-2 and TRBJ2-7, is GAGVSQSPSNKVTEKGKDVELRCDPISGHTALYWYRQSLGQGLEFLIYFQGNSAPDKSGLPSDRFSAERTGGSVSTLTIQRTQQEDSAVYLCASSLLYEQYFGPGTRLTVT.